This entry lists 2 T cell receptor beta chains sequenced from one sample in a study of blood T cells in healthy people across ages. The authors ran a second PCR of roughly 6 to 12 cycles using a sample-barcoded 5' primer and a J-beta primer mix. TCRdb re-derived calls from the 5' RACE reads in MiXCR, one entry per CDR3 protein. The repertoire includes more than 650,000 distinct CDR3 sequences, roughly 53% of them detected once, and about 42% sits in the top ten. The sequencing input was blood. Every receptor here comes from an older man in good health.

To note about this clonotype: One end of the junction varies from germline; a read error may be responsible. The CDR3 reads CASSYTGTGGYSEQFF. CDR3 DNA sequence: TGCGCCAGCAGCTATACCGGGACCGGAGGGTACAGTGAGCAGTTCTTC. The V and J genes are TRBV5-1 and TRBJ2-1; perhaps TRBD2 as D (6 bases). This CDR3 spans 16 amino acids. Per the germline V gene, CDR1 is SGHRS and CDR2 is YFSETQ.

This chain connects TRBV5-1 to TRBJ2-3; D perhaps matches TRBD1 (5 bases). The V and J ends lost 5 bases and 4 bases respectively, with 5 bases between them. Germline CDR1 is SGHRS and CDR2 is YFSETQ. This CDR3 contains 11 residues. The CDR3 protein is CASRTADTQYF. CDR3 nucleotide sequence: TGCGCCAGCAGGACAGCAGATACGCAGTATTTT.